A single sample gave rise to the 10 T cell receptor beta chains below, sequenced in a study of OX40 agonist ivuxolimab in advanced cancers. The repertoire was sequenced with immunoSEQ multiplex PCR; TCRdb's copy has only in-frame clones and lacks some. The data show under 35,000 clones, less than 85% seen once. Sequenced material: CD4+ or CD8+ T cells sorted from blood, taken in a trial of the OX40 agonist ivuxolimab. These receptors were taken from an adult with an advanced solid tumor such as melanoma, head and neck, liver or kidney cancer.

This clone was observed once. V usage is TRBV6-5 and J usage is TRBJ1-5, with unresolved D. The CDR3 spans 15 residues. Trimming cost V 2 bases and J 3 bases, with 11 bases left between them. The germline gives CDR1 MNHEY, CDR2 SVGAGI. The CDR3 nucleotides read TGTGCCAGCAGTTACCGCGACAAGTTCAATCAGCCCCAGCATTTT. Encoded protein: CASSYRDKFNQPQHF.

The rearrangement links TRBV28 to TRBJ2-4; D is perhaps TRBD1 or TRBD2 (5 bases each). Germline-derived CDR1 and CDR2 are MDHEN and SYDVKM. V was trimmed by 6 bases and J by 1 base, leaving 10 bases between them. The CDR3 contains 14 residues. Here the CDR3 reads CASRGDLAKNIQYF. CDR3 bases: TGTGCCAGCAGGGGGGATTTGGCCAAAAACATTCAGTACTTC.

CDR3 coding DNA: TGTGCCAGCAGCTTGTTGACTAGCGGGATGGACAATGAGCAGTTCTTC. It codes for CASSLLTSGMDNEQFF. V is TRBV9 and J is TRBJ2-1, with TRBD2 matching over 11 bases. CDR1 is SGDLS, CDR2 YYNGEE, per germline. V shed 4 bases, J shed 5 bases, and the junction held 8 bases outside the gene matches. The CDR3 is made up of 16 amino acids.

The chain employs TRBV6-5 and TRBJ2-7; D uncertain. This CDR3 has 14 amino acids. Germline CDR1 and CDR2: MNHEY and SVGAGI. Trimming cost V 7 bases and J 0 bases, with 13 bases left between them. This CDR3 reads CASTPNTGSYEQYF. CDR3 sequence (DNA): TGTGCCAGCACCCCCAATACGGGCTCCTACGAGCAGTACTTC.

The chain links TRBV10-3 to TRBJ1-3; D gene unclear. CDR3 size: 15 residues. The ends were cut back, 6 bases at V and 5 bases at J, with 17 bases in the middle. Per germline, CDR1 ENHRY and CDR2 SYGVKD. For the CDR3, the DNA is TGTGCCATCAGCGAAGGGCAGGTCAAGAGAAACACCATATATTTT. This encodes CAISEGQVKRNTIYF.

The rearrangement links TRBV28 to TRBJ2-3; D might be TRBD1 (7 bases). CDR3 length: 16 amino acids. V was cut by 4 bases and J by 1 base, with 15 bases left in between. Germline loops: CDR1 MDHEN, CDR2 SYDVKM. CDR3 nucleotide sequence: TGTGCCAGCAGTTCGCACCAGGGGGAGGGCACAGATACGCAGTATTTT. Encoded protein: CASSSHQGEGTDTQYF. Supplemented by reference TRBV28 and TRBJ2-3, the full variable domain reads DVKVTQSSRYLVKRTGEKVFLECVQDMDHENMFWYRQDPGLGLRLIYFSYDVKMKEKGDIPEGYSVSREKKERFSLILESASTNQTSMYLCASSSHQGEGTDTQYFGPGTRLTVL.

The rearrangement joins TRBV5-1 to TRBJ2-1, with TRBD2 matching over 9 bases. This CDR3 region has 17 residues. Germline CDR1 reads SGHRS; CDR2 reads YFSETQ. The V segment lost 1 base and the J segment 4 bases; nucleotides outside the gene matches: 9. As DNA, the CDR3 is TGCGCCAGCAGCTTGAGTCTAGCGGGGACCCGATACAATGAGCAGTTCTTC. Residues: CASSLSLAGTRYNEQFF.

A single count supports this clone. This chain links TRBV4-2 with TRBJ2-3; 10 bases fit TRBD2. The CDR3 has 18 residues. The germline V gene has CDR1 LGHNA and CDR2 YNFKEQ. V lost 4 bases and J lost 4; bases outside the gene matches: 14. In DNA, the CDR3 is TGTGCCAGCAGCCTTTTCCTTAGGCGGACTAGCGGATCAGATACGCAGTATTTT. This sequence encodes CASSLFLRRTSGSDTQYF.

This clone is categorized as medium-sized. The chain employs TRBV28 and TRBJ2-7; D unresolved. Germline V CDR1 and CDR2: MDHEN, SYDVKM. The CDR3 is 15 amino acids. Trimming pared 6 bases from V and 3 bases from J, leaving 18 bases between. The CDR3 region is CASSPGFSKHYEQYF. The CDR3 DNA is TGTGCCAGCAGCCCAGGCTTCTCCAAACACTACGAGCAGTACTTC.

This clone showed up just a few times. The V gene is TRBV30, the J gene TRBJ1-1; D is unresolved. The V end lost 5 bases, the J end lost 2 bases, and 12 bases lay between the germline ends. From germline, CDR1 is GTSNPN and CDR2 SVGIG (reference sequence). The CDR3 loop spans 13 amino acids. The CDR3 sequence is CAWGLELNTEAFF. The CDR3, as DNA: TGTGCCTGGGGCCTCGAACTAAACACTGAAGCTTTCTTT.